Listed below are T cell receptor beta chains from one sample, sequenced in a study of blood T cell repertoires in COVID-19. Some clones are missing from TCRdb's copy, which holds only in-frame ones; the method was immunoSEQ multiplex PCR. The sample lists about 140,000 clones, over 60% occurring once. Sequencing used peripheral blood. The receptors were gathered from a man older than 75 with acute or convalescent COVID-19. Each CDR3 is given with its conserved first and last residue. D genes are given only for firm matches. Not every row has a clone size; where given, it reads once, few, many or a size class.

j_call: TRBJ2-7
v_call: TRBV5-4
clone_size: NA
d_call: NA
cdr3_nt: TGTGCCAGCAGCCCCCAACCCTCGCGGGAGCAGTACTTC
cdr3_aa: CASSPQPSREQYF

j_call: TRBJ1-1
v_call: TRBV11-3
clone_size: few
d_call: TRBD1
cdr3_nt: TGTGCCAGCAGGGGACAGGGGGACACTGAAGCTTTCTTT
cdr3_aa: CASRGQGDTEAFF

j_call: TRBJ1-5
v_call: TRBV2
clone_size: NA
d_call: NA
cdr3_nt: TGTGCCAGCAAGTCCGACTCGCCCCGAGGAAAGCCCCAGCATTTT
cdr3_aa: CASKSDSPRGKPQHF

j_call: TRBJ1-2
v_call: TRBV29-1
clone_size: NA
d_call: NA
cdr3_nt: TGCAGCGTTGAAAGCATCCACGGCTACACCTTC
cdr3_aa: CSVESIHGYTF

j_call: TRBJ2-2
v_call: TRBV9
clone_size: NA
d_call: NA
cdr3_nt: TGTGCCAGCAGAGGGGCTTACACCGGGGAGCTGTTTTTT
cdr3_aa: CASRGAYTGELFF

j_call: TRBJ2-5
v_call: TRBV11-2
clone_size: NA
d_call: NA
cdr3_nt: TGTGCCAGCAGCTTAAGTGCAGGCCCCCAAGAGACCCAGTACTTC
cdr3_aa: CASSLSAGPQETQYF

j_call: TRBJ1-1
v_call: TRBV14
clone_size: NA
d_call: NA
cdr3_nt: TGTGCCAGCAGCCAAGTGTTGGGGGCTAAGGGAGACACTGAAGCTTTCTTT
cdr3_aa: CASSQVLGAKGDTEAFF

j_call: TRBJ2-7
v_call: TRBV29-1
clone_size: NA
d_call: TRBD1
cdr3_nt: TGCAGCGTTTGGACAGGCGATTACGAGCAGTACTTC
cdr3_aa: CSVWTGDYEQYF

j_call: TRBJ1-1
v_call: TRBV29-1
clone_size: once
d_call: NA
cdr3_nt: TGCAGCGTTGGGGGGGGCCGAGGAACTGAAGCTTTCTTT
cdr3_aa: CSVGGGRGTEAFF

j_call: TRBJ1-6
v_call: TRBV7-6
clone_size: NA
d_call: TRBD1
cdr3_nt: TGTGCCAGCAGCTTAACAGGGGCCAATTCACCCCTCCACTTT
cdr3_aa: CASSLTGANSPLHF

j_call: TRBJ2-3
v_call: TRBV18
clone_size: NA
d_call: NA
cdr3_nt: TGTGCCAGCTCACCAGGGGGCTCAGATACGCAGTATTTT
cdr3_aa: CASSPGGSDTQYF

j_call: TRBJ2-7
v_call: TRBV28
clone_size: NA
d_call: TRBD1
cdr3_nt: TGTGCCAGCAGACCCATACAGGGGGTCACCTACGAGCAGTACTTC
cdr3_aa: CASRPIQGVTYEQYF

j_call: TRBJ1-1
v_call: TRBV30
clone_size: NA
d_call: TRBD1
cdr3_nt: TGTGCCTGGATACGGGACAGCCTAGTGGGGGCTTTCTTT
cdr3_aa: CAWIRDSLVGAFF

j_call: TRBJ2-3
v_call: TRBV28
clone_size: NA
d_call: NA
cdr3_nt: TGTGCCAGCAGTTTGGGATGGGGGCCCCAGACAGATACGCAGTATTTT
cdr3_aa: CASSLGWGPQTDTQYF

j_call: TRBJ1-4
v_call: TRBV5-1
clone_size: NA
d_call: TRBD1
cdr3_nt: TGCGCCAGCAGCTTACAGGGGGGTGCAACTAATGAAAAACTGTTTTTT
cdr3_aa: CASSLQGGATNEKLFF

j_call: TRBJ1-1
v_call: TRBV11-3
clone_size: once
d_call: NA
cdr3_nt: TGTGCCAGCAGCGGGCCCCCTACCAACACTGAAGCTTTCTTT
cdr3_aa: CASSGPPTNTEAFF

j_call: TRBJ1-3
v_call: TRBV29-1
clone_size: NA
d_call: TRBD1
cdr3_nt: TGCAGCGTCCGAACTCAGGGGGCTGGAAACACCATATATTTT
cdr3_aa: CSVRTQGAGNTIYF

j_call: TRBJ1-4
v_call: TRBV7-9
clone_size: NA
d_call: NA
cdr3_nt: TGTGCCAGCAGCTTGCAGGGGTGGGATGAAAAACTGTTTTTT
cdr3_aa: CASSLQGWDEKLFF

j_call: TRBJ2-7
v_call: TRBV11-1
clone_size: NA
d_call: TRBD1
cdr3_nt: TGTGCCAGCAGCTTAGGGACAGGGGGAACCTACGAGCAGTACTTC
cdr3_aa: CASSLGTGGTYEQYF

j_call: TRBJ1-2
v_call: TRBV7-2
clone_size: once
d_call: TRBD1
cdr3_nt: TGTGCCAGCAGCACAACACAGGGGCGAGACTATGGCTACACCTTC
cdr3_aa: CASSTTQGRDYGYTF

j_call: TRBJ2-7
v_call: TRBV3-1/TRBV3-2
clone_size: few
d_call: TRBD1
cdr3_nt: TGTGCCAGCAGCCCGGACAGGGGGCGACACGAGCAGTACTTC
cdr3_aa: CASSPDRGRHEQYF

j_call: TRBJ2-7
v_call: TRBV3-1/TRBV3-2
clone_size: few
d_call: NA
cdr3_nt: TGTGCCAGCAGCCCCCTTCGACAGGCCTACGAGCAGTACTTC
cdr3_aa: CASSPLRQAYEQYF

j_call: TRBJ1-5
v_call: TRBV12-3/TRBV12-4
clone_size: NA
d_call: NA
cdr3_nt: TGTGCCAGCAGCGACGGACATACCCAGCATTTT
cdr3_aa: CASSDGHTQHF

j_call: TRBJ1-1
v_call: TRBV30
clone_size: NA
d_call: TRBD1
cdr3_nt: TGTGCCTGGGGGACAGGGGCCACTGAAGCTTTCTTT
cdr3_aa: CAWGTGATEAFF

j_call: TRBJ2-2
v_call: TRBV2
clone_size: NA
d_call: NA
cdr3_nt: TGTGCCAGCAGGGGGGCAGCTAACACCGGGGAGCTGTTTTTT
cdr3_aa: CASRGAANTGELFF

j_call: TRBJ2-7
v_call: TRBV29-1
clone_size: NA
d_call: NA
cdr3_nt: TGCAGCGTTTCCCCGGAGTTTGGGTACGAGCAGTACTTC
cdr3_aa: CSVSPEFGYEQYF

j_call: TRBJ2-5
v_call: TRBV4-1
clone_size: once
d_call: NA
cdr3_nt: TGCGCCAGCAGCTCTCCAGGCGGGGCCCGCGTTGGGACCCAGTACTTC
cdr3_aa: CASSSPGGARVGTQYF

j_call: TRBJ2-3
v_call: TRBV6-2/TRBV6-3
clone_size: NA
d_call: TRBD2
cdr3_nt: TGTGCCAGCAGTTACGGCGGGGGTCGGGATACGCAGTATTTT
cdr3_aa: CASSYGGGRDTQYF

j_call: TRBJ2-3
v_call: TRBV2
clone_size: NA
d_call: NA
cdr3_nt: TGTGCCAGCAGTCAACGCGGGGCTACAGGGGTAGATACGCAGTATTTT
cdr3_aa: CASSQRGATGVDTQYF

j_call: TRBJ2-7
v_call: TRBV2
clone_size: NA
d_call: NA
cdr3_nt: TGTGCCAGCAGTGACAGGTACGAGCAGTACTTC
cdr3_aa: CASSDRYEQYF

j_call: TRBJ2-7
v_call: TRBV9
clone_size: NA
d_call: NA
cdr3_nt: TGTGCCAGCAGCGTAGCAGGACAGTCCAGCGAGCAGTACTTC
cdr3_aa: CASSVAGQSSEQYF

j_call: TRBJ1-5
v_call: TRBV3-1/TRBV3-2
clone_size: NA
d_call: TRBD1
cdr3_nt: TGTGCCAGCAGGGGGACAGGAAATCAGCCCCAGCATTTT
cdr3_aa: CASRGTGNQPQHF

j_call: TRBJ1-6
v_call: TRBV18
clone_size: NA
d_call: NA
cdr3_nt: TGTGCCAGCTCACCGGCTACAGGGTCCGATTCACCCCTCCACTTT
cdr3_aa: CASSPATGSDSPLHF

j_call: TRBJ2-1
v_call: TRBV10-3
clone_size: NA
d_call: TRBD2
cdr3_nt: TGTGCCACCCACCCGGGACTAGCCAGGAATGAGCAGTTCTTC
cdr3_aa: CATHPGLARNEQFF

j_call: TRBJ1-2
v_call: TRBV7-2
clone_size: NA
d_call: TRBD1
cdr3_nt: TGTGCCAGCAGCGTAAGACAGGGGTTGGGCTACACCTTC
cdr3_aa: CASSVRQGLGYTF

j_call: TRBJ2-7
v_call: TRBV3-1/TRBV3-2
clone_size: few
d_call: NA
cdr3_nt: TGTGCCAGCAGCCAAGGGCAGGCCTTACCCTACGAGCAGTACTTC
cdr3_aa: CASSQGQALPYEQYF

j_call: TRBJ1-2
v_call: TRBV6-5
clone_size: many
d_call: NA
cdr3_nt: TGTGCCACCACGGGGGGCGCTTTCTCTAACTATGGCTACACCTTC
cdr3_aa: CATTGGAFSNYGYTF

j_call: TRBJ2-2
v_call: TRBV5-4
clone_size: NA
d_call: NA
cdr3_nt: TGTGCCAGCAGCCTGGCCGCGGGGTTGGACACCGGGGAGCTGTTTTTT
cdr3_aa: CASSLAAGLDTGELFF

j_call: TRBJ2-7
v_call: TRBV29-1
clone_size: NA
d_call: TRBD1
cdr3_nt: TGCAGCGCCTCGACAGGGCCTGACTCCTACGAGCAGTACTTC
cdr3_aa: CSASTGPDSYEQYF

j_call: TRBJ1-1
v_call: TRBV29-1
clone_size: few
d_call: NA
cdr3_nt: TGCAGCGTTGAAGATCCTCAAGGGGTTTACACTGAAGCTTTCTTT
cdr3_aa: CSVEDPQGVYTEAFF

j_call: TRBJ2-1
v_call: TRBV6-1
clone_size: NA
d_call: NA
cdr3_nt: TGTGCCAGCAGTGAAGCGAGGGTCCTGTTGGAGTTCTTC
cdr3_aa: CASSEARVLLEFF

j_call: TRBJ2-7
v_call: TRBV5-1
clone_size: few
d_call: TRBD1
cdr3_nt: TGCGCCAGCAGCCGAGGAGACAGGGATCTCTACGAGCAGTACTTC
cdr3_aa: CASSRGDRDLYEQYF

j_call: TRBJ2-3
v_call: TRBV5-1
clone_size: NA
d_call: TRBD2
cdr3_nt: TGCGCCAGCAGCTCAACGGGGGGGTCCTACACAGATACGCAGTATTTT
cdr3_aa: CASSSTGGSYTDTQYF

j_call: TRBJ1-5
v_call: TRBV28
clone_size: NA
d_call: TRBD1
cdr3_nt: TGTGCCAGCAGTTCCCGGCCCGGGACAGGTGACAATCAGCCCCAGCATTTT
cdr3_aa: CASSSRPGTGDNQPQHF

j_call: TRBJ2-7
v_call: TRBV5-1
clone_size: many
d_call: TRBD2
cdr3_nt: TGCGCCAGCAGCCCGGGACTAGCGGGGGCACCTTCCTACGAGCAGTACTTC
cdr3_aa: CASSPGLAGAPSYEQYF

j_call: TRBJ2-2
v_call: TRBV28
clone_size: NA
d_call: NA
cdr3_nt: TGTGCCAGCAGGTCGACTAGACGGGCGAACACCGGGGAGCTGTTTTTT
cdr3_aa: CASRSTRRANTGELFF

j_call: TRBJ2-2
v_call: TRBV4-2
clone_size: NA
d_call: TRBD2
cdr3_nt: TGTGCCAGCAGCCTCCAGGCGGGCGGGGGGCCTAACACCGGGGAGCTGTTTTTT
cdr3_aa: CASSLQAGGGPNTGELFF

j_call: TRBJ2-1
v_call: TRBV5-4
clone_size: NA
d_call: TRBD1
cdr3_nt: TGTGCCAGCAGCTCGAAATGGACAGGGGGGGATGAGCAGTTCTTC
cdr3_aa: CASSSKWTGGDEQFF